This TCR beta chain was identified during a study of blood T cell repertoires in COVID-19. About the research overall: There were acute and convalescent COVID-19 samples, and they came from the United States, Italy and Spain. Sources were T cells, B-cell-depleted T cells, or PBMCs; the material itself was cDNA or gDNA.

Authors' methods: Counts of nucleated cells, estimated from reference gene primer amplification, were obtained. Only in-frame clones appear in the TCRdb table, and some are missing; sequencing was by immunoSEQ multiplex PCR. The DNA was the basis for D and trimming; V, J and clone size are from that table. The data show about 140,000 clones, under 90% seen once. The TCR comes from a human donor in a cohort sampled during active COVID-19. Specimen: peripheral blood.

The DNA of the CDR3 is TGCGCCAGCAGCTTGGGTTCGCGGAAAAGTTCACCCCTCCACTTT. Translating gives CASSLGSRKSSPLHF. The chain recombines TRBV5-1 with TRBJ1-6; no clear D gene. The CDR3 extends over 15 amino acids. CDR1 SGHRS and CDR2 YFSETQ come from the germline V gene. The V end was cut by 0 bases, the J end by 9 bases, with 13 bases between.